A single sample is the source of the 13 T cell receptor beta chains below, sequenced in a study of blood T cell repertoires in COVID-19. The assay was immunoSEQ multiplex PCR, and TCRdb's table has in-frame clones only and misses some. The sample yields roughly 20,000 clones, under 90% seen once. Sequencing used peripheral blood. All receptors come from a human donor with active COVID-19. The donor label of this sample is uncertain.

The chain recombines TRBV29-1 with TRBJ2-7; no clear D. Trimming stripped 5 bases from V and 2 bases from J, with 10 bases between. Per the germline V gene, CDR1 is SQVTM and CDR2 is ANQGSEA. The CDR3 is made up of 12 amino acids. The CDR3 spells CSVNQDTYEQYF. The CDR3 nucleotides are TGCAGCGTTAATCAGGATACCTACGAGCAGTACTTC.

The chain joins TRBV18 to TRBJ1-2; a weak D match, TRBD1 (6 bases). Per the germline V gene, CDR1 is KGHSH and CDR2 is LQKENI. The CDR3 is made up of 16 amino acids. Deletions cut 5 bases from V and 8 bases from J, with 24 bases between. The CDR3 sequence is CASSSSPGHFIYGYTF. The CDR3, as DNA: TGTGCCAGCTCATCTTCCCCGGGACACTTCATTTACGGCTACACCTTC.

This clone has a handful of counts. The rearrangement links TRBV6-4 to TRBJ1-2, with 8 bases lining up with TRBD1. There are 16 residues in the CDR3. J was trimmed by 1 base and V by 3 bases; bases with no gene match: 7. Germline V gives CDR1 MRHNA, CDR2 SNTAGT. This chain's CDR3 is CASSELQGEGNYGYTF. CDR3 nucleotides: TGTGCCAGCAGTGAGCTACAGGGGGAGGGTAACTATGGCTACACCTTC.

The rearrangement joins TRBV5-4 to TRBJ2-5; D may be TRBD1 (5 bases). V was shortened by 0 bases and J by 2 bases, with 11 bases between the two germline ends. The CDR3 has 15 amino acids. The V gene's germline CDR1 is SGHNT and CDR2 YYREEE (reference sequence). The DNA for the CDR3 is TGTGCCAGCAGCTTGGTGTCCGACAGACAAGAGACCCAGTACTTC. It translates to CASSLVSDRQETQYF.

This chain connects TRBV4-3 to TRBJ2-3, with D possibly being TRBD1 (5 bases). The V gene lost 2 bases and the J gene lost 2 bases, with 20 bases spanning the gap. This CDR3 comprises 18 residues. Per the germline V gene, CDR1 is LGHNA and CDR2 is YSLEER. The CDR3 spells CASSQQSAGFGNTDTQYF. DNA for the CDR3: TGCGCCAGCAGCCAACAAAGTGCAGGGTTTGGGAACACAGATACGCAGTATTTT.

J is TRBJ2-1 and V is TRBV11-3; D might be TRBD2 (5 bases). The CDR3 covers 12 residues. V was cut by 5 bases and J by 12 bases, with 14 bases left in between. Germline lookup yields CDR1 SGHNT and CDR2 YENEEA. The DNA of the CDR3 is TGTGCCAGCAGCCCGGGTAGTGGAGGGCAGTTCTTC. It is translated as CASSPGSGGQFF.

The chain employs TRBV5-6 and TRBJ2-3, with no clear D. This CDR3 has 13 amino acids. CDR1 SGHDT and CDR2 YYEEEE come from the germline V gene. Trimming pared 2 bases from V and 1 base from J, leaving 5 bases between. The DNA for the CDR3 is TGTGCCAGCAGCTTTTCAGGCACAGATACGCAGTATTTT. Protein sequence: CASSFSGTDTQYF.

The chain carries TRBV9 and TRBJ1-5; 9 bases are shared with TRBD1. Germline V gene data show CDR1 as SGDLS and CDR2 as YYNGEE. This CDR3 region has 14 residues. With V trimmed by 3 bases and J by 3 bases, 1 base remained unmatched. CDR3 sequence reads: CASSGQGDNQPQHF. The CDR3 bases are TGTGCCAGCAGCGGACAGGGGGACAATCAGCCCCAGCATTTT.

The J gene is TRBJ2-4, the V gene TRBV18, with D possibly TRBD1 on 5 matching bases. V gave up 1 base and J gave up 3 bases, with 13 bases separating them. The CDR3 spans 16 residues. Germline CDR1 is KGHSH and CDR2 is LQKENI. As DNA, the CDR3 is TGTGCCAGCTCACCACTTCGACAGATCCTCAAAAACATTCAGTACTTC. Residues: CASSPLRQILKNIQYF.

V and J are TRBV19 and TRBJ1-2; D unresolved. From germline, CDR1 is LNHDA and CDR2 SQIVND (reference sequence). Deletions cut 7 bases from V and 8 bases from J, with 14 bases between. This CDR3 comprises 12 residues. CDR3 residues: CASMGDYGGYTF. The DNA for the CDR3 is TGTGCCAGTATGGGAGACTATGGCGGCTACACCTTC.

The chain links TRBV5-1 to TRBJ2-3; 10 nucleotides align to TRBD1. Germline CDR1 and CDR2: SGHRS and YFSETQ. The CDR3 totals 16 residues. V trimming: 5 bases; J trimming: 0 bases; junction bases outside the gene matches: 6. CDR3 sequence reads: CASRSGTGASTDTQYF. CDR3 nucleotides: TGCGCCAGCAGGTCCGGGACAGGGGCTAGCACAGATACGCAGTATTTT.

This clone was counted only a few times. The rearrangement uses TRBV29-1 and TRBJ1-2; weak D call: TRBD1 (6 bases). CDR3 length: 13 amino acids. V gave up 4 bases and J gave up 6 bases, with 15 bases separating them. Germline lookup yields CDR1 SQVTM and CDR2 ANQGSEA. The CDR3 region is CSVGLGARNGYTF. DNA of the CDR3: TGCAGCGTTGGATTGGGGGCGAGGAATGGCTACACCTTC. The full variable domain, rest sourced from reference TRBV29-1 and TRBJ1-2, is SAVISQKPSRDICQRGTSLTIQCQVDSQVTMMFWYRQQPGQSLTLIATANQGSEATYESGFVIDKFPISRPNLTFSTLTVSNMSPEDSSIYLCSVGLGARNGYTFGSGTRLTVV.

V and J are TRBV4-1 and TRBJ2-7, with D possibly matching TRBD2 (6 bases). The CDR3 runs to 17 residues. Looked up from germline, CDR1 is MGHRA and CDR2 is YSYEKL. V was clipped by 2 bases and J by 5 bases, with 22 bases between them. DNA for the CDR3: TGCGCCAGCAGCCAATCCCCAAAGACGGGACTTACCAACGAGCAGTACTTC. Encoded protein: CASSQSPKTGLTNEQYF.